Described below is a single T cell receptor delta chain sequence and its context. Its antigen target is currently unknown. Base qualities are not at hand, and no much larger clone is one base apart. The source of the sample is a study of TRDV2 sequences in healthy donors (dated by TCRdb to about 2020). Broadly, across the study: Fewer than 25 single-cell-derived gamma9delta2 T cell clones spanning the full range of antitumor activity were TCR-sequenced and traced within the bulk repertoire. The research as a whole found: The TCRdelta clonotypes of several highly reactive clones appeared rare, since those clonotypes could not be detected in the bulk sequencing data from the donors of those clones. Observed TCRdelta repertoires were highly focused, yet clonotype frequency did not correlate with antitumor functional potential of the respective clone.

Library preparation employed PCR. Sequencing used an Illumina MiSeq. The study's processing was this. Clonotypes represented by only a single read were excluded when reporting TRDV repertoire clonotype frequencies. The public reads were reprocessed by TCRdb using CATT, and rows of matching DNA were later combined. These V and J calls rely on TCRdb rather than the paper's analysis. A total of about 1,600 delta-chain clones appear in this sample, more than 15% of them only once. The top ten clones comprise roughly 61% of the sample. In the germline V gene, CDR1 corresponds to GEAIGNYY and CDR2 to EKD. The CDR3, from cysteine to phenylalanine, totals 26 residues. The read is trimmed to its CDR3 DNA, 78 bases read in frame from base 1. Clipping removes 0 bases from V and 2 bases from J, with 33 as the unmatched junction base count. Complete TCR delta chain (Vdelta2) repertoires were sequenced in bulk to track the frequency of functionally characterized gamma9delta2 T cell clones. The Dutch blood bank supplied purchased peripheral blood from anonymous healthy donors. The gamma9delta2 T cells examined in the study came from the peripheral blood of healthy donors.

The TCR was taken from a human donor in good health. The sequenced sample consisted of Vd2+ gamma-delta T cells from blood. According to the study, the label for this sample's cell subset or site signals: TCR Vdelta2-expressing (gamma9delta2) T cells. The chain links TRDV2 with TRDJ1, with 12 junctional bases fitting TRDD3. The CDR3 region has the sequence CACDTVTLGLPTGLGDTRGETDKLIF. The nucleotide sequence reads as follows: TGTGCCTGTGACACCGTAACATTAGGTCTTCCTACTGGACTGGGGGATACCCGTGGGGAGACCGATAAACTCATCTTT.